The TCR beta chain under discussion was sequenced for a study of blood T cell repertoires in COVID-19 (dated by TCRdb to 2020 to 2022). About the investigation overall: Collaborator samples came from the United States, Italy and Spain and covered acute and convalescent phases of COVID-19. The prospective study material was composed of cDNA or gDNA derived from T cells, B-cell-depleted T cells, or PBMCs. Subjects who had been exposed to COVID-19, were actively infected with it, or had recovered from it provided the deeply sampled blood TCRbeta repertoires that made up the dataset. A freely available public database, intended as a resource for researchers studying the immune response to SARS-CoV-2, is where the repertoires were released. Samples came from the ongoing ImmuneRACE study (first 160 participants) plus 1,254 subjects from 6 global collaborators. The sample metadata nearly always contained a de-identified subject ID, COVID-19 status, age in years and sex. Where available, HLA class I and class II types were taken from metadata supplied by the sample provider and were not determined by assay-based typing. What the work shows at the level of the full study, not this receptor alone: The amount of clinical and demographic metadata varied by source and participant and was provided uncurated.

In the prospective study, participants were about 18 to 89 years old, resided in about two dozen geographic areas of the United States, and were enrolled through a virtual design. To assign participants to cohorts, the prospective study relied on clinical history that participants themselves reported in a screening survey and a study questionnaire. Recovered participants in ImmuneRACE Cohort 3 were defined as having two consecutive negative NP/OP PCR tests, clearance from a healthcare professional, or resolution of symptoms. In the prospective study, whole blood, serum and a nasopharyngeal or oropharyngeal swab were collected from each participant by mobile phlebotomists. Additional blood draws and questionnaires over an approximately two-month period could optionally be provided by prospective study participants. Before DNA extraction, blood samples from the prospective study were shipped at room temperature or frozen.

For this clone: Which antigen it targets is not known. Base-call qualities are not available, and no considerably larger clone is one nucleotide away.

The immunoSEQ Assay, a bias-controlled multiplex PCR, was used to amplify TCRbeta CDR3 regions from genomic DNA. For the original study's pipeline: The number of nucleated cells in each sample was estimated by amplification of reference gene primers within the assay. Sequence reads were collapsed and filtered to measure the absolute abundance of every unique TCRbeta CDR3 rearrangement. For each sample, productive Simpson clonality was calculated as the square root of Simpson's diversity index across productive rearrangements. TCRdb retrieved this table from immuneACCESS and kept in-frame rearrangements only. Not all clones are present; in checked studies, unresolved V genes account for under half, and no reason is known for the remainder. V and J calls and clone size are copied from that table; D and trimming were computed from the DNA. This sample gives some 300,000 clones in total; roughly 91% of them show up just once. The ten largest make up almost 9.5% of the sample.

This receptor was identified in a woman aged 25-40 years who had recovered from COVID-19. Sequences were obtained from PBMCs or T cells enriched from blood (not recorded which).

The DNA reads TGTGCCAGCACCCCGACAGGTTTAACTTACAATGAGCAGTTCTTC. It specifies CASTPTGLTYNEQFF. This chain joins TRBV6-5 to TRBJ2-1; possibly the D gene is TRBD1, per 6 matching bases. Relative to germline, V is 7 bases shorter and J is 4 bases shorter, with 17 bases between their ends. In the germline V gene, CDR1 corresponds to MNHEY and CDR2 to SVGAGI. Measured from the cysteine to the phenylalanine, the CDR3 is 15 residues long. The retained sequence is limited to the CDR3, 45 bases, with the frame set at the first base.